One sample yielded the 20 T cell receptor beta chains listed below, sequenced in a study of blood T cell repertoires in COVID-19. Profiling relied on immunoSEQ multiplex PCR, and the TCRdb table lists in-frame clones only, not all of them. The table includes over 85,000 clones, about 80% detected once. The sequenced sample was peripheral blood. The receptors originated from a woman of 80 years or more with active or convalescent COVID-19.

V gene TRBV15 combines with J gene TRBJ2-1; no clear D. The CDR3 has 12 residues. V lost 0 bases, J lost 5 bases, and 2 bases lay in between. Germline loops: CDR1 LNHNV, CDR2 YYDKDF (reference sequence). This chain's CDR3 is CATSRDNNEQFF. The DNA of the CDR3 is TGTGCCACCAGCAGAGATAACAATGAGCAGTTCTTC. Looking up the rest from reference TRBV15 and TRBJ2-1 gives the full variable domain: DAMVIQNPRYQVTQFGKPVTLSCSQTLNHNVMYWYQQKSSQAPKLLFHYYDKDFNNEADTPDNFQSRRPNTSFCFLDIRSPGLGDTAMYLCATSRDNNEQFFGPGTRLTVL.

This clone was picked up one time. The chain recombines TRBV28 with TRBJ2-6, with 7 nucleotides matching TRBD1. Trimming cost V 3 bases and J 0 bases; bases outside gene matches: 8. In germline, CDR1 is MDHEN, CDR2 SYDVKM. There are 18 residues in the CDR3. For the CDR3, the DNA is TGTGCCAGCAGTTTGAGGCAGGGGGTCAACTCTGGGGCCAACGTCCTGACTTTC. Translated, it gives CASSLRQGVNSGANVLTF.

V and J are TRBV7-9 and TRBJ1-3; D is perhaps TRBD1 (6 bases). Trimming left V 5 bases short and J 2 bases short, with 13 bases between. From germline, CDR1 is SEHNR and CDR2 FQNEAQ (reference sequence). The CDR3 extends over 15 amino acids. The CDR3: CASSLQGSTGNTIYF. The CDR3 DNA sequence: TGTGCCAGCAGCCTTCAGGGGTCTACTGGAAACACCATATATTTT.

The chain is built from TRBV28 and TRBJ2-5, with 9 bases fitting TRBD2. V was pared by 7 bases and J by 0 bases, with 6 bases of the junction left unmatched. The CDR3 has 15 amino acids. The germline V gene has CDR1 MDHEN and CDR2 SYDVKM. CDR3 coding DNA: TGTGCCAGCAACGACGGCGGGAGGGACCAAGAGACCCAGTACTTC. Translation: CASNDGGRDQETQYF.

This chain connects TRBV3-1 (or the pseudogene TRBV3-2) to TRBJ2-2; 9 bases are shared with TRBD2. Germline loops: CDR1 LGHDT, CDR2 YNNKEL (reference sequence). The CDR3 covers 18 residues. V lost 6 bases and J lost 4; bases outside the gene matches: 15. CDR3 sequence (DNA): TGTGCCAGCAGAAGGATAAGCTCGGTAGCGGGAGCCACCGGGGAGCTGTTTTTT. Its protein is CASRRISSVAGATGELFF.

V usage is TRBV12-5 and J usage is TRBJ2-1; D possibly corresponds to TRBD2 (6 bases). Germline V gene lookup returns CDR1 LGHNT and CDR2 FRNRAP. The CDR3 runs 17 residues. Trimming cost V 0 bases and J 6 bases, with 18 bases left between them. In nucleotides, the CDR3 is TGTGCTAGTGGTTTGGTACTCTCAGCGGGCCCGAGCAATGAGCAGTTCTTC. This translates into CASGLVLSAGPSNEQFF.

The rearrangement links TRBV9 to TRBJ1-2; 7 bases fit TRBD1. The CDR3 sequence is 16 residues long. Trimming took 0 bases from V and 6 from J; bases not matched to a gene: 11. Germline lookup yields CDR1 SGDLS and CDR2 YYNGEE. CDR3 sequence reads: CASSVASSTGPDGYTF. CDR3 nucleotides: TGTGCCAGCAGCGTAGCTAGCTCGACAGGGCCAGATGGCTACACCTTC.

This clone was seen only once. The J gene is TRBJ2-1, the V gene TRBV30, with 10 bases aligning to TRBD2. The CDR3 is 14 amino acids. After removal of 5 bases from V and 11 bases from J, the junction contained 12 bases not matched to a gene. CDR1 and CDR2 from the germline V gene are GTSNPN and SVGIG (reference sequence). The DNA of the CDR3 is TGTGCCTGGGGCCGGATTAGCGGGAGGCAGCAGCAGTTCTTC. This encodes CAWGRISGRQQQFF.

The rearrangement uses TRBV10-3 and TRBJ2-7; possible D gene TRBD2, 5 bases. Germline V lookup: CDR1 ENHRY, CDR2 SYGVKD. The CDR3 sequence is 12 residues long. The V and J ends lost 4 bases and 7 bases respectively, with 11 bases between them. In DNA form, the CDR3 reads TGTGCCATCAGTGGCGGACCGGGGGAGCAGTACTTC. Protein sequence: CAISGGPGEQYF.

The V and J genes are TRBV7-9 and TRBJ1-1; the D gene is possibly TRBD1 (6 bases). The germline gives CDR1 SEHNR, CDR2 FQNEAQ (reference sequence). The V end lost 5 bases, the J end lost 3 bases, and 19 bases lay between the germline ends. This CDR3 spans 16 amino acids. The CDR3 coding sequence is TGTGCCAGCAGCCTAAAAATAGGGGGGGCTGACACTGAAGCTTTCTTT. This translates into CASSLKIGGADTEAFF.

J is TRBJ1-2 and V is TRBV29-1; D remains unclear. Trimming shortened V by 5 bases and J by 2 bases, and 12 bases separated the two germline ends. The CDR3 is made up of 13 amino acids. Germline V gene sequence: CDR1 SQVTM, CDR2 ANQGSEA. CDR3 sequence: CSVFGWLNYGYTF. CDR3 bases: TGCAGCGTTTTCGGGTGGCTGAACTATGGCTACACCTTC.

This clone appeared a few times. The chain is built from TRBV7-2 and TRBJ2-3; D remains ambiguous. This CDR3 comprises 13 residues. CDR1 is SGHTA and CDR2 is FQGNSA in the germline V gene. Trimming removed 1 base at V and 4 bases at J, with 6 bases between. The CDR3 sequence is CASSLGPADTQYF. The CDR3 bases are TGTGCCAGCAGCTTAGGTCCCGCAGATACGCAGTATTTT.

This chain connects TRBV18 to TRBJ2-7, with D possibly matching TRBD1 (6 bases). Germline V lookup: CDR1 KGHSH, CDR2 LQKENI. This CDR3 spans 13 amino acids. The V end lost 3 bases, the J end lost 3 bases, and 9 bases lay between the germline ends. CDR3 sequence: CASSPPGVYEQYF. CDR3 in DNA: TGTGCCAGCTCACCTCCAGGGGTCTACGAGCAGTACTTC.

CDR3 sequence reads: CASSLGRTTNEQFF. CDR3 nucleotide sequence: TGTGCCAGCAGCTTAGGGAGGACTACCAATGAGCAGTTCTTC. The chain combines TRBV7-2 with TRBJ2-1; D perhaps matches TRBD2 (6 bases). The V and J ends lost 1 base and 6 bases respectively, with 10 bases between them. Germline V gene lookup returns CDR1 SGHTA and CDR2 FQGNSA. The CDR3 has 14 residues.

The chain carries TRBV12-3 or TRBV12-4 and TRBJ1-6, with D unclear. With 5 bases removed from V and 2 bases from J, the gap between germline ends came to 4 bases. This CDR3 has 13 amino acids. In DNA, the CDR3 is TGTGCCAGCAGTCCTACCTATAATTCACCCCTCCACTTT. It encodes CASSPTYNSPLHF.

The genes are TRBV10-3 and TRBJ2-5; 7 bases map to TRBD2. Per germline, CDR1 ENHRY and CDR2 SYGVKD. Trimming took 8 bases from V and 2 from J; bases not matched to a gene: 20. This CDR3 has 18 amino acids. The CDR3 region has the DNA TGTGCCATCGGGGAAGACCTCGCCGCGGCTAGCGGACAAGAGACCCAGTACTTC. This sequence encodes CAIGEDLAAASGQETQYF.

This sequence joins TRBV7-9 and TRBJ1-2, with D hard to call. CDR3 length: 12 amino acids. The V end was cut by 0 bases, the J end by 4 bases, with 3 bases between. The germline CDR1 and CDR2 sequences are SEHNR and FQNEAQ (reference sequence). In DNA, the CDR3 is TGTGCCAGCAGCTTAGCCAGCTATGGCTACACCTTC. Residues: CASSLASYGYTF.

V gene TRBV7-9 combines with J gene TRBJ1-1; D not resolved. Germline values: CDR1 SEHNR, CDR2 FQNEAQ (reference sequence). Trimming took off 1 base at V and 1 base at J, with 16 bases between the two ends. This CDR3 is built from 17 residues. The CDR3 sequence: CASSLEGGRPGNTEAFF. Here the CDR3 DNA reads TGTGCCAGCAGCTTAGAAGGAGGCCGACCGGGGAACACTGAAGCTTTCTTT.

This clone was recorded a few times. The rearrangement links TRBV27 to TRBJ2-7; 9 nucleotides agree with TRBD2. Germline loops: CDR1 MNHEY, CDR2 SMNVEV (reference sequence). V shed 2 bases and J 6 bases; nucleotides not matched to a gene: 5. The length of the CDR3 is 14 residues. CDR3 protein: CASSLAGGPGEQYF. Written as DNA, the CDR3 is TGTGCCAGCAGTTTAGCGGGAGGGCCCGGCGAGCAGTACTTC.

In nucleotides, the CDR3 is TGTGCCAGCTCCCGACTAGAAAACACCGGGGAGCTGTTTTTT. This translates into CASSRLENTGELFF. The chain combines TRBV18 with TRBJ2-2, with D possibly matching TRBD2 (6 bases). Germline V gives CDR1 KGHSH, CDR2 LQKENI. Trimming shortened V by 6 bases and J by 2 bases, and 10 bases separated the two germline ends. This CDR3 has 14 amino acids.